These T cell receptor beta chains were read from a single sample in a study of cytomegalovirus exposure and HLA in healthy donors. TCRdb's copy holds only in-frame clones and misses some; the assay was immunoSEQ multiplex PCR. The sample holds roughly 83,000 clones, over 60% seen once. The sample was PBMCs. These receptors originate from a man aged 55 to 70 in good health and CMV-seronegative. CDR3s include the opening cysteine and the closing phenylalanine or tryptophan. Some rows mark clone size as missing; the rest say once, few, many or name a class of expanded clone.

v_call,clone_size,j_call,cdr3_aa
TRBV7-3,-,TRBJ1-6,CASSLAGTGTNSPLHF
TRBV4-1,-,TRBJ2-1,CASSQVPAGLAGVNEQFF
TRBV4-1,-,TRBJ2-1,CASSQPGGLREQFF
TRBV14,-,TRBJ1-3,CASSQDLGPLSGNTIYF
TRBV18,-,TRBJ1-6,CASRSDSSYNSPLHF
TRBV6-5,few,TRBJ1-2,CASSTGGARSGYTF
TRBV29-1,many,TRBJ1-1,CSVVFMGASAFF
TRBV13,-,TRBJ1-1,CASSPGRLNTEAFF
TRBV5-4,-,TRBJ1-1,CASSLLVGEAFF
TRBV6-5,-,TRBJ1-5,CASRVDSNQPQHF
TRBV9,-,TRBJ1-1,CASSVLVGTGGTEAFF
TRBV9,-,TRBJ2-5,CASSEGLAGVETQYF
TRBV18,once,TRBJ2-1,CASSPRVGSYNEQFF
TRBV9,few,TRBJ1-1,CASGYLGPRNTEAFF
TRBV4-1,-,TRBJ2-1,CASSQEVTSFHNEQFF
TRBV6-1,-,TRBJ1-6,CASTKPTGNSPLHF
TRBV5-3,-,TRBJ2-7,CARSSPAQDGGAWYEQYF
TRBV6-5,-,TRBJ1-3,CASSYSNRLSGNTIYF
TRBV6-5,few,TRBJ2-3,CASSYSAGGFTDTQYF
TRBV12-5,-,TRBJ1-2,CASGFPRRGSHGYTF
TRBV10-3,-,TRBJ1-1,CAISESIQQNTEAFF
TRBV6-5,-,TRBJ2-2,CASSYTTGGTGELFF
TRBV7-6,-,TRBJ2-2,CASSPAAGGGAKAGELFF
TRBV11-2,-,TRBJ1-3,CASSLAIANTIYF
TRBV4-1,-,TRBJ2-7,CASSQAADRATYEQYF
TRBV2,-,TRBJ2-5,CASRGTSGGTYQETQYF
TRBV10-3,few,TRBJ2-7,CAISPSGEQYF
TRBV25-1,-,TRBJ1-1,CASSATGVTEAFF
TRBV19,-,TRBJ2-1,CASSNSYNEQFF
TRBV2,-,TRBJ2-7,CATSFYSSTGTYEQYF
TRBV30,-,TRBJ2-2,CAWSVGLSTGELFF
TRBV27,-,TRBJ1-5,CATSSGGQPQHF
TRBV6-1,-,TRBJ2-1,CASSGERNEQFF
TRBV6-1,once,TRBJ2-5,CAIVRDRFGGQYF
TRBV2,-,TRBJ2-7,CASSVDRASTGEQYF